The clone carrying this T cell receptor (beta chain) was observed a handful of times. Its cognate antigen is unknown. This record belongs to a study of long-term antiretroviral therapy in people with HIV. Samples were assayed with immunoSEQ v3.0 at survey level. Produced via immunoSEQ multiplex PCR; TCRdb's table is partial and in-frame only. The sample carries under 30,000 clones, approximately 94% recorded once. Per individual, the PBMC samples numbered at least one pre-ART and at least two post-ART. Each specimen consisted of roughly 0.9-10 million cryopreserved PBMC prior to extraction of DNA. Study results and caveats: It was not possible to obtain data on ART adherence, viral resistance or therapy changes.

This CDR3 is 17 amino acids long. The V segment lost 5 bases and the J segment 2 bases; nucleotides outside the gene matches: 8. Germline V CDR1 and CDR2: SGHNT, YENEEA. This sample comprised unsorted PBMCs, obtained just over 7.2 years after starting antiretroviral therapy. The clonotype comes from a man over 45 with HIV. The chain uses TRBV11-3 and TRBJ2-1; TRBD2 aligns across 11 bases. The CDR3 reads CASSHSGGAGTYNEQFF. The CDR3 DNA sequence: TGTGCCAGCAGCCATAGCGGGGGGGCCGGGACCTACAATGAGCAGTTCTTC.